The present TCR beta chain was sequenced within a study of T cell repertoires in cytomegalovirus infection. For the study at large: It was the public TCR beta signatures that indicated both CMV infection and matching HLA type.

This clonotype showed up just a few times. What it binds is not known. The CDR3 contains 13 residues. Germline lookup yields CDR1 MNHEY and CDR2 SVGEGT. The V end lost 0 bases, the J end lost 4 bases, and 7 bases lay between the germline ends. TCRdb re-analysed the reads in MiXCR, keeping a single row per CDR3 protein. The data show around 570,000 distinct CDR3 sequences, over 35% seen once. The sample consisted of cultured PBMCs, taken from culture after CMV antigen stimulation. The receptor was derived from a human donor in good health (CMV status not recorded). Some clones in this sample may be carry-over from other donors' samples. The genes are TRBV6-2 or TRBV6-3 and TRBJ2-7; D remains ambiguous. CDR3 nucleotides: TGTGCCAGCAGTTACTCACAACTTTACGAGCAGTACTTC. Residues: CASSYSQLYEQYF.